This T cell receptor (beta chain) was captured by sequencing in a study of blood T cells in healthy people across ages. At the level of the study: For every two T cells, template switching captured about one barcoded beta molecule. Study-wide points: Nothing was known about donor CMV status, and this possibly confounded expanded clonotype changes.

Trimming pared 4 bases from V and 6 bases from J, leaving 11 bases between. Germline CDR1 reads MNHEY; CDR2 reads SMNVEV (reference sequence). The CDR3 runs to 13 residues. This clonotype has only a few counts. Its antigen remains unidentified. Combining a sample-barcoded 5' primer with a J-beta primer mix, a second PCR ran for 7 to 11 cycles. TCRdb independently ran MiXCR on the 5' RACE reads; one entry per CDR3 protein. The sample lists about 800,000 distinct CDR3 sequences; 58% were seen once. This receptor was taken from a man aged 25-45 years in good health. The gene calls are TRBV27 and TRBJ2-3; TRBD1 is a possible D gene (5 bases). Material for sequencing was blood. The DNA for the CDR3 is TGTGCCAGCAGTTCGGCACAGGCGGATACGCAGTATTTT. It yields the protein CASSSAQADTQYF.